Sequencing of this T cell receptor beta chain was carried out in a study of OX40 agonist ivuxolimab in advanced cancers. About the study: One patient with hepatocellular carcinoma and two with cutaneous melanoma, three in all, had partial responses.

Worth noting for this clone: Antigen unknown.

Trimming cost V 0 bases and J 1 base, with 8 bases left between them. Germline V gene data show CDR1 as SGHNT and CDR2 as YYREEE (reference sequence). The CDR3 is made up of 15 amino acids. Clones were sequenced by immunoSEQ multiplex PCR, and TCRdb holds only the in-frame ones, with some missing. The sample has around 53,000 clones, more than 75% seen once. Regarding the study as a whole: Low normalized T-cell clonal expansion was additionally recorded for some nonresponders. Determination of antigen specificity was not performed for the expanded peripheral T cells.

Collection of blood occurred at baseline, at cycle 4 day 1, and at cycle 7 day 1. This clonotype was sampled from an adult with an advanced solid tumor such as melanoma, head and neck, liver or kidney cancer. The rearrangement links TRBV5-4 to TRBJ1-3; the D gene is possibly TRBD1 (6 bases). The source material was CD4+ or CD8+ T cells sorted from blood, sampled in a trial of the OX40 agonist ivuxolimab. The CDR3 region is CASSLGGGSGNTIYF. The CDR3 DNA reads TGTGCCAGCAGCTTGGGAGGGGGATCTGGAAACACCATATATTTT.